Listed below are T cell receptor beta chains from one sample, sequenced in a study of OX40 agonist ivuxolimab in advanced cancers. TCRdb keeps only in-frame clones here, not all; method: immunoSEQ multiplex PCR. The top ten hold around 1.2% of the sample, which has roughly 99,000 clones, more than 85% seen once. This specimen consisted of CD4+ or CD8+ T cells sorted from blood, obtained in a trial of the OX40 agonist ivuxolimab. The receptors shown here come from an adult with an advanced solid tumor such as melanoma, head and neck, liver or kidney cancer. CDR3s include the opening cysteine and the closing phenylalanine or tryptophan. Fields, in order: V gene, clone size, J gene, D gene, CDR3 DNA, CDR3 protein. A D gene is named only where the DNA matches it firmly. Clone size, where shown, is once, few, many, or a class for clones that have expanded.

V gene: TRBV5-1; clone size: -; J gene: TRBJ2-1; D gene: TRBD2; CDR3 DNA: TGCGCCAGCAGCTTAGGACTAGCGGGATACAATGAGCAGTTCTTC; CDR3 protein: CASSLGLAGYNEQFF
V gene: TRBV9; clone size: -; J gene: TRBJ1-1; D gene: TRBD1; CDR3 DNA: TGTGCCAGCAGCGGCCCCCAGGGGGTAAGCACTGAAGCTTTCTTT; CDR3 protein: CASSGPQGVSTEAFF
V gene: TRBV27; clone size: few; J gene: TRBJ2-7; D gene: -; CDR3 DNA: TGTGCCAGCAGTTCAGTACGGTACTACGAGCAGTACTTC; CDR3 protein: CASSSVRYYEQYF
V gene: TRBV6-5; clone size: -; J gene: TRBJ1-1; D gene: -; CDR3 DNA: TGTGCCAGCAGGGTAAAGACAGGTATGAACACTGAAGCTTTCTTT; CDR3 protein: CASRVKTGMNTEAFF
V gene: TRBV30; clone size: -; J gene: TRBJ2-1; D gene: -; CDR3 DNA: TGTGCCTGGAGTGTGATTGAGAATGAGCAGTTCTTC; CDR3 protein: CAWSVIENEQFF
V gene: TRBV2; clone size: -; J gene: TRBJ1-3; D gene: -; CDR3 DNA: TGTGCCAGCAAGTGGGGAAACACCATATATTTT; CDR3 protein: CASKWGNTIYF
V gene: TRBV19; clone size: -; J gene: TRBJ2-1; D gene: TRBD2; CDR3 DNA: TGTGCCAGTAGGAGGGGACTAGCGGGAGAGCGGTCCTACAATGAGCAGTTCTTC; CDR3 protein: CASRRGLAGERSYNEQFF
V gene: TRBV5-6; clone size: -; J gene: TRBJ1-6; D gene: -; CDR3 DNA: TGTGCCAGCAGCTTTCTGAATTCACCCCTCCACTTT; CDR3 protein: CASSFLNSPLHF
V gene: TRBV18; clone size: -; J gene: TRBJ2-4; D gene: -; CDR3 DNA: TGTGCCAGCTCACCTCCGGACTCAGGGAACATTCAGTACTTC; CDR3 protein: CASSPPDSGNIQYF
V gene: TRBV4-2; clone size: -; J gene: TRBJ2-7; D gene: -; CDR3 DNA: TGTGCCAGCAGCCAAGCGGGGGGCGGAGCGGGAACGGGGGAGCAGTACTTC; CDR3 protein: CASSQAGGGAGTGEQYF